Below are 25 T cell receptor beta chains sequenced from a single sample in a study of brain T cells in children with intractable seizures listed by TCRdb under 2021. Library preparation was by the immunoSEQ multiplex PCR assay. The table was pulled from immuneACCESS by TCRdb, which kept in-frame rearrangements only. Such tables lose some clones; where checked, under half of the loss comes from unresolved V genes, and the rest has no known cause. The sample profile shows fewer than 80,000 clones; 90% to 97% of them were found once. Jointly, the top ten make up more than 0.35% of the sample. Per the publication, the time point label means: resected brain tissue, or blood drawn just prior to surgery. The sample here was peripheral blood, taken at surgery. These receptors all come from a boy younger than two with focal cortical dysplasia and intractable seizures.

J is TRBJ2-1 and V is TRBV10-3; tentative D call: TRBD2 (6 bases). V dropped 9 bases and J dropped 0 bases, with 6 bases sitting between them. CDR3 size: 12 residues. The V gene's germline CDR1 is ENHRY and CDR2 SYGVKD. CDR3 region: CAISGSYNEQFF. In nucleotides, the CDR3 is TGTGCCATTAGCGGCTCCTACAATGAGCAGTTCTTC.

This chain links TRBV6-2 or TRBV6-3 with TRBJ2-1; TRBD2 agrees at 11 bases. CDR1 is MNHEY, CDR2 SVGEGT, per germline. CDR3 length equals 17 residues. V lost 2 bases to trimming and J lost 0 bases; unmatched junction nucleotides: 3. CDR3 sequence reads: CASSYGGLADSYNEQFF. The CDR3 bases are TGTGCCAGCAGTTACGGGGGACTAGCGGACTCCTACAATGAGCAGTTCTTC.

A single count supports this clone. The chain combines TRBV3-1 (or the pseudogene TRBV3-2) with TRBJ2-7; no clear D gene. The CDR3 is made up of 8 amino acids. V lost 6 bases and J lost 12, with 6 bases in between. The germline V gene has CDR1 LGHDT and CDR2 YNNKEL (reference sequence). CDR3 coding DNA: TGTGCCAGCAGGCTTACGTACTTC. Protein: CASRLTYF.

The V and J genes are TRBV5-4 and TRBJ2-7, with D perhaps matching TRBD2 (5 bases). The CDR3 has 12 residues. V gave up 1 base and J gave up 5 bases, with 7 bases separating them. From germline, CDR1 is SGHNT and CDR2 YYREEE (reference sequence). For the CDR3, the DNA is TGTGCCAGCAGCTTGAGGGAGAACGAGCAGTACTTC. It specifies CASSLRENEQYF.

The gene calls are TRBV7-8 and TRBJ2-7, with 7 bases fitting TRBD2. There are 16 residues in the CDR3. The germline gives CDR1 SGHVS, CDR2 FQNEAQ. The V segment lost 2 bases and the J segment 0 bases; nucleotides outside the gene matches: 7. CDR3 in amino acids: CASSLTAGVLSYEQYF. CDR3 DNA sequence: TGTGCCAGCAGCTTAACGGCGGGAGTTCTCTCCTACGAGCAGTACTTC.

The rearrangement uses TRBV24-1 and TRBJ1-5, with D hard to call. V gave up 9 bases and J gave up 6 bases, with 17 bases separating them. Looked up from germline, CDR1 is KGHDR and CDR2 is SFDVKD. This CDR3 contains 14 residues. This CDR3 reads CATGPSREGQPQHF. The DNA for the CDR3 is TGTGCCACCGGCCCCTCTAGGGAGGGTCAGCCCCAGCATTTT.

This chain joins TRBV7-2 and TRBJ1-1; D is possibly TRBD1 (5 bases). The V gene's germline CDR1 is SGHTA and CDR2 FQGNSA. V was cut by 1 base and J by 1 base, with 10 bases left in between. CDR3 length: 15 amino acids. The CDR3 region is CASSLDWGENTEAFF. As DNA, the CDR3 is TGTGCCAGCAGCTTAGATTGGGGGGAGAACACTGAAGCTTTCTTT.

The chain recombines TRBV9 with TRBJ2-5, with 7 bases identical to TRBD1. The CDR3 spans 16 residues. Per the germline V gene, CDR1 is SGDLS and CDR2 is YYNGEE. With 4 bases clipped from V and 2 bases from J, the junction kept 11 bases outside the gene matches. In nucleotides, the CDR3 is TGTGCCAGCAGCTTAGGGGGCTCCAGGGTGCAAGAGACCCAGTACTTC. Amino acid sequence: CASSLGGSRVQETQYF.

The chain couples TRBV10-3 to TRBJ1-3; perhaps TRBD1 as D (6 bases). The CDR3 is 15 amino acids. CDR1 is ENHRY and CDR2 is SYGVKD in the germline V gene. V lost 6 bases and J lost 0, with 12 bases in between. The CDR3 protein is CAIRRTVSSGNTIYF. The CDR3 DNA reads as TGTGCCATCAGGAGGACAGTGAGCTCTGGAAACACCATATATTTT.

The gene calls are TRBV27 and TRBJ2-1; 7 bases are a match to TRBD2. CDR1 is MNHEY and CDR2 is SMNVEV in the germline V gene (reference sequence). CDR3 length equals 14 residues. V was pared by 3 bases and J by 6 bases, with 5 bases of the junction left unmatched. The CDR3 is CASSLRGGGNEQFF. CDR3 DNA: TGTGCCAGCAGTTTGCGTGGCGGGGGCAATGAGCAGTTCTTC.

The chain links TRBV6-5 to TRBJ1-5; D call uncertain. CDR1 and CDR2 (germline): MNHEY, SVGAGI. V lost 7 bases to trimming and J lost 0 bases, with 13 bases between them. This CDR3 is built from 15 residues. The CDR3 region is CASIVAAYSNQPQHF. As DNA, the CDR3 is TGTGCCAGCATCGTTGCGGCATATAGCAATCAGCCCCAGCATTTT.

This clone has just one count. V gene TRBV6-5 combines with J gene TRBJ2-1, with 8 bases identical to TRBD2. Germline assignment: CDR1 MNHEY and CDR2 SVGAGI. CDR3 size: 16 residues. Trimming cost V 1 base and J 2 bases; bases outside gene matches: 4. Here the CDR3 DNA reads TGTGCCAGCAGTTACTTCGGGGGGGAAGCCTACAATGAGCAGTTCTTC. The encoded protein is CASSYFGGEAYNEQFF.

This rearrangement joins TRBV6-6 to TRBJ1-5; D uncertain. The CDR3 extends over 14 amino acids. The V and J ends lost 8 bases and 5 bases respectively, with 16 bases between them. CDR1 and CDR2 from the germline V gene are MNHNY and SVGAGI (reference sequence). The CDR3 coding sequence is TGTGCCAGCGGGTCAGAACAGTATCATCAGCCCCAGCATTTT. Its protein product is CASGSEQYHQPQHF.

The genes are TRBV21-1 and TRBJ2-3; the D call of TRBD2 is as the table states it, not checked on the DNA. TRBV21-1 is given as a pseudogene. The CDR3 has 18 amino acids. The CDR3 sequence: CASSCRVKRGPSTDTQYF. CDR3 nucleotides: TGTGCCAGCAGCTGTCGGGTCAAGCGGGGCCCTAGCACAGATACGCAGTATTTT.

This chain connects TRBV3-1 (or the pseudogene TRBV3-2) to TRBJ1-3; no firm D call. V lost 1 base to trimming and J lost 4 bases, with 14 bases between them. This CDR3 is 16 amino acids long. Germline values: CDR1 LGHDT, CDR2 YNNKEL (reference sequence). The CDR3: CASSQGVSGGGNTIYF. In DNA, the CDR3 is TGTGCCAGCAGCCAAGGGGTTTCTGGAGGAGGAAACACCATATATTTT.

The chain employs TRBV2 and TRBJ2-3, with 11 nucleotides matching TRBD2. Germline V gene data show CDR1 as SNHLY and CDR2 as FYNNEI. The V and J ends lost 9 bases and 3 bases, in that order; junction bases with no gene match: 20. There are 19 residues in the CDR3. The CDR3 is CASSWPLAGGGAGTDTQYF. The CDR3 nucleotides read TGTGCCAGTAGCTGGCCCCTAGCGGGGGGAGGGGCTGGGACAGATACGCAGTATTTT.

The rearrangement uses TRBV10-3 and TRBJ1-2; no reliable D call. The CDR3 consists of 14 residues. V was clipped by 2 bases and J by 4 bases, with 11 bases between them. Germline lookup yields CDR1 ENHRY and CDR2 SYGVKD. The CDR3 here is CAISEGPGGYGYTF. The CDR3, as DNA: TGTGCCATCAGTGAGGGCCCGGGCGGCTATGGCTACACCTTC.

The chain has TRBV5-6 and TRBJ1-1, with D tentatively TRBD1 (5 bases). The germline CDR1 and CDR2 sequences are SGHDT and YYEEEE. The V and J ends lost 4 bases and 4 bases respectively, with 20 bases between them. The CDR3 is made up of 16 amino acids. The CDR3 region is CASSQAVKVRGTEAFF. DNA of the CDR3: TGTGCCAGCAGCCAGGCCGTGAAGGTGAGGGGCACTGAAGCTTTCTTT.

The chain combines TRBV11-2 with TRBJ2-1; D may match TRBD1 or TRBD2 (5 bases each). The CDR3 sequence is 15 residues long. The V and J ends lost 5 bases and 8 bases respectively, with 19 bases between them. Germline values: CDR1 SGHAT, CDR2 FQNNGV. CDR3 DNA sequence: TGTGCCAGCAGCCCTCCGGGACCCCTGGGATATGAGCAGTTCTTC. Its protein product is CASSPPGPLGYEQFF. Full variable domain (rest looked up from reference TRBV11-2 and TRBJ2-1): EAGVAQSPRYKIIEKRQSVAFWCNPISGHATLYWYQQILGQGPKLLIQFQNNGVVDDSQLPKDRFSAERLKGVDSTLKIQPAKLEDSAVYLCASSPPGPLGYEQFFGPGTRLTVL.

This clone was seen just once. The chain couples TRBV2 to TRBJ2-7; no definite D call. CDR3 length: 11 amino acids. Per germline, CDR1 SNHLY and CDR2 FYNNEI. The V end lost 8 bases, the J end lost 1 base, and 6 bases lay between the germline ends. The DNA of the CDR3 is TGTGCCAGCGGCAGATCCTACGAGCAGTACTTC. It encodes CASGRSYEQYF. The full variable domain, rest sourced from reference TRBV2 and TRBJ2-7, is EPEVTQTPSHQVTQMGQEVILRCVPISNHLYFYWYRQILGQKVEFLVSFYNNEISEKSEIFDDQFSVERPDGSNFTLKIRSTKLEDSAMYFCASGRSYEQYFGPGTRLTVT.

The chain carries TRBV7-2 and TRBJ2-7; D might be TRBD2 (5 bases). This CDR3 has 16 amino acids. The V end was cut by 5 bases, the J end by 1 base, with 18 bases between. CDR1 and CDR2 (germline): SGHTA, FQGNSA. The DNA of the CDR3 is TGTGCCAGCAGCCTGAAGCGGACTCTACATTCCTACGAGCAGTACTTC. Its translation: CASSLKRTLHSYEQYF. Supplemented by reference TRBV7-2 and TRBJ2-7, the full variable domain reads GAGVSQSPSNKVTEKGKDVELRCDPISGHTALYWYRQSLGQGLEFLIYFQGNSAPDKSGLPSDRFSAERTGGSVSTLTIQRTQQEDSAVYLCASSLKRTLHSYEQYFGPGTRLTVT.

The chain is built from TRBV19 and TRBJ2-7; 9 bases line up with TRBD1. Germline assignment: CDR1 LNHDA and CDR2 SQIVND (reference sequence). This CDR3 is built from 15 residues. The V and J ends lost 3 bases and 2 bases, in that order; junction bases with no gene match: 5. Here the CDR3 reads CASSMAGTGTYEQYF. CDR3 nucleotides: TGTGCCAGTAGTATGGCCGGGACAGGGACCTACGAGCAGTACTTC.

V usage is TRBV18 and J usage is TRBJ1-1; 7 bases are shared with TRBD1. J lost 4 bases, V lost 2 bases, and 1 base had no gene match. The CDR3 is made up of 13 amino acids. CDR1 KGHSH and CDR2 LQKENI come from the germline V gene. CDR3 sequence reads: CASSPDRVTEAFF. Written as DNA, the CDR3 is TGTGCCAGCTCACCAGACAGGGTCACTGAAGCTTTCTTT. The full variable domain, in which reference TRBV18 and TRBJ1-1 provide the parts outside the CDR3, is NAGVMQNPRHLVRRRGQEARLRCSPMKGHSHVYWYRQLPEEGLKFMVYLQKENIIDESGMPKERFSAEFPKEGPSILRIQQVVRGDSAAYFCASSPDRVTEAFFGQGTRLTVV.

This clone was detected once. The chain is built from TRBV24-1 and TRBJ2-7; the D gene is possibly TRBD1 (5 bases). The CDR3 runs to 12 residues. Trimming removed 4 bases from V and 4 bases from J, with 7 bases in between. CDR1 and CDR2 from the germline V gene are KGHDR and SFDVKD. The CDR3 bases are TGTGCCACCAGTGAATCAGGGTACGAGCAGTACTTC. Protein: CATSESGYEQYF.

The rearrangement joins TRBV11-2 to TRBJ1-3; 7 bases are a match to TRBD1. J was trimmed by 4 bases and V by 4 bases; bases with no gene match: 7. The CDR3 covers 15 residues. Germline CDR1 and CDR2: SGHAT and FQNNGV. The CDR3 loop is CASSSTGLLGNTIYF. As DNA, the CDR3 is TGTGCCAGCAGCTCGACAGGGCTTTTGGGAAACACCATATATTTT.